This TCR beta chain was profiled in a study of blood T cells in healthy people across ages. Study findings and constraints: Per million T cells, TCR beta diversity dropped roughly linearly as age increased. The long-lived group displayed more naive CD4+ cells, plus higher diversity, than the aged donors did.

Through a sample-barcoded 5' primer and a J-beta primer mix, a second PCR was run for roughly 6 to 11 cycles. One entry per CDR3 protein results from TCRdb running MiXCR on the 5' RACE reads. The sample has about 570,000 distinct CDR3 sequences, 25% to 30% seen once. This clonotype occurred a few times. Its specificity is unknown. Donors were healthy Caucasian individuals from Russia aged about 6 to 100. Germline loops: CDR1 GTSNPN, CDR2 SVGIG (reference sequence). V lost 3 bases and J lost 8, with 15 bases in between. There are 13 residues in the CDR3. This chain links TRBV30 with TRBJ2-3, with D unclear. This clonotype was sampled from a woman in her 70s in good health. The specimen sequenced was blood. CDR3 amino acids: CAWRLLTRPTQYF. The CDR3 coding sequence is TGTGCCTGGAGGCTCTTGACTCGACCTACGCAGTATTTT.